The subject of this entry is one TCR beta chain. Its antigen remains unknown. In making TCR cDNA, 5'RACE template switching added a universal primer site and UMIs to it. TCRdb re-called the 5' RACE reads with MiXCR, one entry per CDR3 protein. The sample lists fewer than 450,000 distinct CDR3 sequences; around 8.1% were seen once. This entry is derived from a study of T cells after yellow fever vaccination. Study at large: The fractions with low cell numbers were processed using SMART-Seq v4 Ultra Low Input. General observations from the study: Abundant bulk-population clonotypes could contaminate the FACS-sorted repertoires. Most primary-vaccination clones reappeared after the booster (about 95% CD4, about 88% CD8).

The source of this sequence is a man in his late teens or twenties who received the YFV17D yellow fever vaccine. The source was PBMCs, collected 35 to 50 days after the first yellow fever vaccination.

The CDR3: CATSRERVLGAFF. CDR3 in DNA: TGTGCCACCAGCAGAGAACGAGTCCTTGGGGCTTTCTTT. The genes are TRBV15 and TRBJ1-1; D ambiguous. CDR3 length equals 13 residues. The V and J ends lost 0 bases and 11 bases respectively, with 13 bases between them. The germline CDR1 and CDR2 sequences are LNHNV and YYDKDF (reference sequence).